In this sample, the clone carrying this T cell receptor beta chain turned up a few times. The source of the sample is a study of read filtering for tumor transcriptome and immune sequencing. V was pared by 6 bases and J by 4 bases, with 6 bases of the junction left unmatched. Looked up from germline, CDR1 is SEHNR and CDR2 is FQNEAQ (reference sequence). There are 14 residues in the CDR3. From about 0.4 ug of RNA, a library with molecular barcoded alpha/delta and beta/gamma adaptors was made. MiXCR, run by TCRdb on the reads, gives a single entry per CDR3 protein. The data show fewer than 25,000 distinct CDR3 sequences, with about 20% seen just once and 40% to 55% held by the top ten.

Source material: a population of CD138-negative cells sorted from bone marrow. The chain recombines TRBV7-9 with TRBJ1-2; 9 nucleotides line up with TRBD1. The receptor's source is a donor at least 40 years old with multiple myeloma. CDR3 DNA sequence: TGTGCCAGCAGACCGACAGGGGGACCCTATGGCTACACCTTC. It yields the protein CASRPTGGPYGYTF.